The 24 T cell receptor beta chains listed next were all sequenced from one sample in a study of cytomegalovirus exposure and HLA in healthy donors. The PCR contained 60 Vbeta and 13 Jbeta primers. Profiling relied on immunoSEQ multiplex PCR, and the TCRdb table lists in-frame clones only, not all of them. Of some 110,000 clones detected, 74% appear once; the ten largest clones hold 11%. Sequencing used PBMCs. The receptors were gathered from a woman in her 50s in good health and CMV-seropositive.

CDR3 DNA sequence: TGTGCCATCACCCCGACTAGCGGACGCTACGAGCAGTACTTC. Protein sequence: CAITPTSGRYEQYF. The chain couples TRBV10-3 to TRBJ2-7; TRBD2 matches 9 bases. Germline-derived CDR1 and CDR2 are ENHRY and SYGVKD. This CDR3 comprises 14 residues. V was pared by 7 bases and J by 3 bases, with 7 bases of the junction left unmatched.

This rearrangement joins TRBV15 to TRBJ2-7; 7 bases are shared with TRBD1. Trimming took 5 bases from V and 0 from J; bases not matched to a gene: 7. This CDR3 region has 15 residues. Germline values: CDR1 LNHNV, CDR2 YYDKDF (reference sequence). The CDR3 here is CATSWQTGSSYEQYF. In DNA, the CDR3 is TGTGCCACCAGCTGGCAGACAGGGAGCTCCTACGAGCAGTACTTC.

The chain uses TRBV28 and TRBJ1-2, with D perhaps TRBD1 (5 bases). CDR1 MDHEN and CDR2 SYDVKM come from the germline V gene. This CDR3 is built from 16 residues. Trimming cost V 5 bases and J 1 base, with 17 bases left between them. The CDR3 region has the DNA TGTGCCAGCAGTCGGGGGACTGAGAATGTTAACTATGGCTACACCTTC. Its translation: CASSRGTENVNYGYTF.

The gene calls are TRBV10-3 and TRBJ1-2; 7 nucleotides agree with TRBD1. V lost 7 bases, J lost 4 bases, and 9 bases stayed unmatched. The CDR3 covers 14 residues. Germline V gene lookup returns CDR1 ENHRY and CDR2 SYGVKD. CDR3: CAITDGQASYGYTF. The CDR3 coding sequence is TGTGCCATCACCGATGGACAGGCTTCCTATGGCTACACCTTC.

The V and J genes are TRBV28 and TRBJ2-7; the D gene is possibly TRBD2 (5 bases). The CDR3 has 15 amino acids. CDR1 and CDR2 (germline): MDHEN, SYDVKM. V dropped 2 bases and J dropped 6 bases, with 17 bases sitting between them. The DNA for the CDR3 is TGTGCCAGCAGTTTAAAGGTCCAGCGTGGAGGCGAGCAGTACTTC. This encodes CASSLKVQRGGEQYF. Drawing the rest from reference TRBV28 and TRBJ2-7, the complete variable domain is DVKVTQSSRYLVKRTGEKVFLECVQDMDHENMFWYRQDPGLGLRLIYFSYDVKMKEKGDIPEGYSVSREKKERFSLILESASTNQTSMYLCASSLKVQRGGEQYFGPGTRLTVT.

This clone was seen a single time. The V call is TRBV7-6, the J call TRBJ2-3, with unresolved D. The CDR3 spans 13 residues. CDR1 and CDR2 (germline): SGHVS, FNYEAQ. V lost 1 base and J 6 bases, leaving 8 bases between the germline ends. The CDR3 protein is CASSLGAADTQYF. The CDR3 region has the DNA TGTGCCAGCAGCTTAGGAGCCGCGGATACGCAGTATTTT.

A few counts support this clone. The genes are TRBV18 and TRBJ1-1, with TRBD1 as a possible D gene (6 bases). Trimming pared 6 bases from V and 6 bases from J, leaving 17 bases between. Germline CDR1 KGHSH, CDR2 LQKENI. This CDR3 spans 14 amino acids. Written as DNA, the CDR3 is TGTGCCAGCTCCCCAATTACAGGGATCTCTGAAGCTTTCTTT. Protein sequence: CASSPITGISEAFF.

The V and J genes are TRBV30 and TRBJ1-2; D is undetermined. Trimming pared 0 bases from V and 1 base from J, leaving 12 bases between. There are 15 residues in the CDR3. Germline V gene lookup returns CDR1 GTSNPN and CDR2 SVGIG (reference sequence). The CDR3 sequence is CAWSVPGGINYGYTF. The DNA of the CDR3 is TGTGCCTGGAGTGTACCGGGAGGGATTAACTATGGCTACACCTTC.

The CDR3 here is CASSLGTDNYGYTF. As DNA, the CDR3 is TGTGCCAGCAGCTTAGGGACAGATAACTATGGCTACACCTTC. The V gene is TRBV11-2, the J gene TRBJ1-2; D perhaps matches TRBD1 (6 bases). Germline V gene lookup returns CDR1 SGHAT and CDR2 FQNNGV. V was shortened by 1 base and J by 1 base, with 7 bases between the two germline ends. The CDR3 length is 14 residues.

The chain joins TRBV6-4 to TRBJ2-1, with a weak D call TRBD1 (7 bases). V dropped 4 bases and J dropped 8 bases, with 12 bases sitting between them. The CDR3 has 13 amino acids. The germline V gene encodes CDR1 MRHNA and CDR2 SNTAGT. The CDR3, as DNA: TGTGCCAGCAGTGTTCAGGGGGGATATGAGCAGTTCTTC. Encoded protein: CASSVQGGYEQFF.

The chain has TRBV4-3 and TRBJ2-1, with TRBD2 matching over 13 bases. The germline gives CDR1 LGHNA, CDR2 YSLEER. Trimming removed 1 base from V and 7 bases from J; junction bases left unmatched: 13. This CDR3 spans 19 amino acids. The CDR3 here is CASSQGRRLLAGGRNEQFF. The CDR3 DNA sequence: TGCGCCAGCAGCCAAGGAAGGCGGCTACTAGCGGGGGGGCGGAATGAGCAGTTCTTC.

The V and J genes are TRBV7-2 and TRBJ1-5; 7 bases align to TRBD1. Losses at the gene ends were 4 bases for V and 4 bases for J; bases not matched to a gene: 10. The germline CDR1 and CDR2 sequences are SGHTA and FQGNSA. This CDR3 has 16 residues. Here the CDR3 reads CASSSAPGGLNQPQHF. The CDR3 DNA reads TGTGCCAGCAGCTCGGCGCCAGGGGGTCTAAATCAGCCCCAGCATTTT.

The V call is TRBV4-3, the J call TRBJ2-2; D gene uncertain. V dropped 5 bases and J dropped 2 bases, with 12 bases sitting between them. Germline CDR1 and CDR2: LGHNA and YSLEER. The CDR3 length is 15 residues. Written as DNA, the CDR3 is TGCGCCAGCAGCTCACACGAACCAAACACCGGGGAGCTGTTTTTT. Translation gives CASSSHEPNTGELFF.

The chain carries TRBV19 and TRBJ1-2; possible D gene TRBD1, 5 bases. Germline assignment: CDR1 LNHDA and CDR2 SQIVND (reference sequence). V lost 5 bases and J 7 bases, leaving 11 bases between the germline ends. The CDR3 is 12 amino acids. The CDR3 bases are TGTGCCAGTAGTCCCCTGGGGGGTGGCTACACCTTC. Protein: CASSPLGGGYTF.

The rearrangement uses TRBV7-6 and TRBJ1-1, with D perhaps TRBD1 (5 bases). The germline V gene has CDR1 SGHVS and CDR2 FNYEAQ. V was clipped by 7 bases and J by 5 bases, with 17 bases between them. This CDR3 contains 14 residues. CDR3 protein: CASTPRTLGTEAFF. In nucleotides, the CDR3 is TGTGCCAGCACCCCGAGGACACTGGGAACTGAAGCTTTCTTT.

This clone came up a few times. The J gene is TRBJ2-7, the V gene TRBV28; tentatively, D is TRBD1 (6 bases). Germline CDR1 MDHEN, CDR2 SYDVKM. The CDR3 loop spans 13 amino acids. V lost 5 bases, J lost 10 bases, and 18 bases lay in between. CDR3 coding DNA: TGTGCCAGCAGTCCAGCCGACAGGACCCTTCAGTACTTC. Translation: CASSPADRTLQYF.

The CDR3 DNA reads as TGTGCCAGCAGCGTAAGACTATCCACAGGGGGCGGCTACACCTTC. Its protein is CASSVRLSTGGGYTF. The V call is TRBV9, the J call TRBJ1-2; 9 nucleotides align to TRBD1. J gave up 8 bases and V 1 base, and 9 bases lay outside the gene matches. CDR3 length: 15 amino acids. Per the germline V gene, CDR1 is SGDLS and CDR2 is YYNGEE.

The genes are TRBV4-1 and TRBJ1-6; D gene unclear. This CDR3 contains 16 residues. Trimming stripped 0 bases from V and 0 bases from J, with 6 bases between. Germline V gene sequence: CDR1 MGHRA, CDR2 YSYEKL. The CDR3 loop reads CASSQDVSSYNSPLHF. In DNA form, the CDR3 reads TGCGCCAGCAGCCAAGATGTGAGCTCCTATAATTCACCCCTCCACTTT.

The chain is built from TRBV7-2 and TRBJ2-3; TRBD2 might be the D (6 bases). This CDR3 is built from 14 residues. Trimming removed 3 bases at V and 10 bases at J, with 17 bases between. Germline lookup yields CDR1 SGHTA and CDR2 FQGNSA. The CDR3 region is CASSFGTQLGSQYF. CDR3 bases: TGTGCCAGCAGCTTCGGGACTCAACTCGGGTCGCAGTATTTT.

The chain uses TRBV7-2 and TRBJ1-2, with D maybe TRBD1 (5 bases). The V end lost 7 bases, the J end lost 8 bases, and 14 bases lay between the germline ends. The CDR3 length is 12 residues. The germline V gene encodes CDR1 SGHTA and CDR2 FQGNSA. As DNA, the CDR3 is TGTGCCAGCACCGAGATGGGGGGGGGCTACACCTTC. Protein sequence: CASTEMGGGYTF.

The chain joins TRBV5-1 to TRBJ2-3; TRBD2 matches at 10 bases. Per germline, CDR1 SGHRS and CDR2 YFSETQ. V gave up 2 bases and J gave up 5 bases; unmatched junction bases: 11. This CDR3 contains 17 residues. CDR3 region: CASSFLAGGPKGDTQYF. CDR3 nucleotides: TGCGCCAGCAGCTTTTTAGCGGGGGGACCCAAGGGAGATACGCAGTATTTT.

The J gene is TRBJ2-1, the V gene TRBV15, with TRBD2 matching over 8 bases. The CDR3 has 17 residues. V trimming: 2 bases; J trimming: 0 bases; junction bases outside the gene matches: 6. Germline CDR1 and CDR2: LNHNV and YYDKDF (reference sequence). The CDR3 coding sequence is TGTGCCACCAGCAGATTTAGCGGGACCAGCTCCTACAATGAGCAGTTCTTC. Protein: CATSRFSGTSSYNEQFF. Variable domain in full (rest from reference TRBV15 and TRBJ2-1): DAMVIQNPRYQVTQFGKPVTLSCSQTLNHNVMYWYQQKSSQAPKLLFHYYDKDFNNEADTPDNFQSRRPNTSFCFLDIRSPGLGDTAMYLCATSRFSGTSSYNEQFFGPGTRLTVL.

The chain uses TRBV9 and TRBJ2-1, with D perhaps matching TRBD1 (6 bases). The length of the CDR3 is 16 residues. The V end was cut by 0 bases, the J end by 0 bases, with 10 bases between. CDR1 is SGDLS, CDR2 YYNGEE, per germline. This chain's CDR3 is CASSVATGSSYNEQFF. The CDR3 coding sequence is TGTGCCAGCAGCGTAGCAACAGGGAGCTCCTACAATGAGCAGTTCTTC. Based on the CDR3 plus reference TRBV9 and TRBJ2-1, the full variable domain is DSGVTQTPKHLITATGQRVTLRCSPRSGDLSVYWYQQSLDQGLQFLIQYYNGEERAKGNILERFSAQQFPDLHSELNLSSLELGDSALYFCASSVATGSSYNEQFFGPGTRLTVL.

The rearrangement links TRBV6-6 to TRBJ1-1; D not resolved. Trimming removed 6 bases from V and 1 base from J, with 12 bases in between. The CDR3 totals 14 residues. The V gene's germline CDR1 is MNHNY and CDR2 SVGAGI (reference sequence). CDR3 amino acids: CASRRAPSNTEAFF. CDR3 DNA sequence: TGTGCCAGCAGGAGGGCCCCGTCGAACACTGAAGCTTTCTTT.